This T cell receptor beta chain was sequenced during a study of metastatic and nonmetastatic thyroid tumors (dated by TCRdb to the early 2020s). Notes on the research overall: The researchers compared repertoires between peripheral blood samples and tumor or nodule tissue samples from patients with malignant or benign thyroid disease.

No patient had received any treatment before thyroid surgery. Patient clinical samples collected from about 2011 to 2018 were retrospectively analysed using T-cell receptor beta sequencing. Broader findings and caveats from the paper: In both blood and tumor samples, malignant tumors were reported to have significantly higher TCR beta diversity than benign nodules.

The library was built by means of PCR. Sequencing was carried out with an Illumina HiSeq 4000. High-throughput sequencing was used to profile the TCR beta-chain CDR3 region of every patient. Concerning the study's data processing: Drawing on CDR3 differences between clinicopathological groups, the researchers built a classifier meant to tell apart patients with distant-metastatic papillary thyroid cancer. To measure repertoire diversity the researchers used the Shannon index, while the Morisita-Horn index served to gauge how similar the tumor and blood repertoires were. TCRdb reprocessing: public reads trimmed at Q25 with fastp, clones called with MiXCR, in-frame beta chains kept. The V and J calls come from TCRdb's annotation, not from the publication. Here the sample has about 82,000 clones; around 13% occur a single time. The ten largest clones capture roughly 9.6% of the sample. The table lists this clone with many counts. Its antigen remains undetermined. Per-base quality was not reported, and no clone a single base away is much larger than it.

The clonotype originates from a female donor with papillary thyroid cancer or a benign thyroid nodule (not recorded which). Some clones in this sample may be carry-over from other donors' samples. Sequences were obtained from tumor tissue.

The CDR3 reads CASSSYPGTGVYNEQFF. The base sequence is TGTGCCAGCAGCTCCTACCCCGGGACAGGAGTCTACAATGAGCAGTTCTTC. The rearranged segments are TRBV5-5 and TRBJ2-1, and 8 bases in between align with TRBD1. Including cysteine and phenylalanine, the CDR3 has 17 amino acids. Only the CDR3 portion is preserved as DNA: 51 bases, with reading frame beginning at the first base. V is trimmed back by 3 bases and J by 3 bases, and the junction contains 11 bases that no gene match accounts for. As encoded in the germline V gene (reference sequence), CDR1 is SGHKS while CDR2 is YYEKEE.